The clone carrying this T cell receptor (beta chain) was seen just once. Its antigen is still unknown. This entry comes from a study of T cell responses to AZD1222 COVID-19 vaccine. Clones were sequenced by immunoSEQ multiplex PCR, and TCRdb holds only the in-frame ones, with some missing. Of 150,000 to 160,000 clones in the sample, 90% were seen once. CDR1 MGHRA and CDR2 YSYEKL come from the germline V gene. The CDR3 has 15 residues. Trimming shortened V by 2 bases and J by 2 bases, and 11 bases separated the two germline ends. Overall study results and limits: Seropositive status at baseline applied to only a handful of AZD1222 recipients. Most donors were white British and more were female, and clonal diversity was possibly underestimated. Sampled repertoires all dated from after the peak T cell response. Of spike-specific TCRs, nearly half reportedly target regions left unmutated in variants.

The sequence derives from an adult in good health. V gene TRBV4-1 combines with J gene TRBJ2-3, with unresolved D. The specimen comprised peripheral blood, sampled on day 0 of AZD1222 vaccination. CDR3 in amino acids: CASSQSFSFTDTQYF. DNA of the CDR3: TGCGCCAGCAGCCAAAGCTTCTCCTTCACAGATACGCAGTATTTT.